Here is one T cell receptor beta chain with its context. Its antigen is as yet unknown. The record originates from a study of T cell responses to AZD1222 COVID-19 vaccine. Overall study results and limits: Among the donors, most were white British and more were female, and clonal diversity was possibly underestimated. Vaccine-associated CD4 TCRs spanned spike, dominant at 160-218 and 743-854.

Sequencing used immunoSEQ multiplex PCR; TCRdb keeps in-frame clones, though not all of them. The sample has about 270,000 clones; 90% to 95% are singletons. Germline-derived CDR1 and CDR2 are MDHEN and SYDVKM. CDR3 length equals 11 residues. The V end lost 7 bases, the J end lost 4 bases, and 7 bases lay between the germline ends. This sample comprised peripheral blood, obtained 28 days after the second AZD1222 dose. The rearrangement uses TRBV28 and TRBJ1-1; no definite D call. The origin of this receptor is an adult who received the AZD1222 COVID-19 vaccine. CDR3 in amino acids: CASKLSTEAFF. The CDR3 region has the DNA TGTGCCAGCAAGTTATCCACTGAAGCTTTCTTT.